These 23 T cell receptor beta chains came from one sample sequenced in a study of beta chain features in type 1 diabetes. Expressed TCRB transcripts were sequenced because the entire RNA isolate underwent reverse transcription. TCRdb's table, derived via immunoSEQ multiplex PCR, lists solely in-frame clones and lacks some. The sample has about 40,000 clones, approximately 50% seen once; the top ten hold roughly 0.7%. Material for sequencing was central memory CD4+ T cells from blood. All receptors come from a young woman in good health.

This sequence joins TRBV2 and TRBJ1-5, with 10 bases fitting TRBD1. The CDR3 is 15 amino acids. Trimming cost V 4 bases and J 6 bases; bases outside gene matches: 6. Germline V gene lookup returns CDR1 SNHLY and CDR2 FYNNEI. CDR3 amino acids: CASSVGRQGAQPQHF. For the CDR3, the DNA is TGTGCCAGCAGTGTAGGGAGACAGGGGGCTCAGCCCCAGCATTTT.

This clone was seen only once. In DNA form, the CDR3 reads TGCGCCAGCAGCCCGGGACAGACCTCTGGAAACACCATATATTTT. Amino acids: CASSPGQTSGNTIYF. V gene TRBV5-1 combines with J gene TRBJ1-3, with 7 positions matching TRBD1. The CDR3 totals 15 residues. Germline CDR1 SGHRS, CDR2 YFSETQ. The V and J ends lost 4 bases and 0 bases, in that order; junction bases with no gene match: 4.

The chain carries TRBV5-4 and TRBJ2-3, with a weak D call TRBD1 (6 bases). The CDR3 is made up of 14 amino acids. V lost 2 bases and J 1 base, leaving 8 bases between the germline ends. The germline gives CDR1 SGHNT, CDR2 YYREEE (reference sequence). CDR3 residues: CASSLQGRTDTQYF. Here the CDR3 DNA reads TGTGCCAGCAGCTTACAGGGACGCACAGATACGCAGTATTTT. The variable domain in full, completed from reference TRBV5-4 and TRBJ2-3, reads ETGVTQSPTHLIKTRGQQVTLRCSSQSGHNTVSWYQQALGQGPQFIFQYYREEENGRGNFPPRFSGLQFPNYSSELNVNALELDDSALYLCASSLQGRTDTQYFGPGTRLTVL.

The chain carries TRBV6-1 and TRBJ2-5, with D possibly being TRBD2 (5 bases). V gave up 6 bases and J gave up 4 bases, with 18 bases separating them. CDR1 MNHNS and CDR2 SASEGT come from the germline V gene. The CDR3 consists of 15 residues. The CDR3 reads CASSHSEGKGETQYF. As DNA, the CDR3 is TGTGCCAGCAGCCACAGTGAGGGAAAAGGAGAGACCCAGTACTTC.

This chain joins TRBV30 and TRBJ1-5, with 8 bases that match TRBD1. The CDR3 loop spans 14 amino acids. The V and J ends lost 4 bases and 4 bases, in that order; junction bases with no gene match: 6. CDR1 and CDR2 from the germline V gene are GTSNPN and SVGIG (reference sequence). The CDR3 DNA reads as TGTGCCTGGAATAAGGGACAGGTGAATCAGCCCCAGCATTTT. Translated, it gives CAWNKGQVNQPQHF.

This chain uses TRBV7-8 with TRBJ1-1; 7 nucleotides line up with TRBD1. Germline V gene lookup returns CDR1 SGHVS and CDR2 FQNEAQ. The CDR3 has 16 amino acids. V dropped 6 bases and J dropped 4; count of bases not matched to a gene: 14. Here the CDR3 DNA reads TGTGCCAGCAGTCTATCCACCGGGACAGCCTTCACTGAAGCTTTCTTT. Residues: CASSLSTGTAFTEAFF. Full variable domain (outside the CDR3, taken from reference TRBV7-8 and TRBJ1-1): GAGVSQSPRYKVAKRGQDVALRCDPISGHVSLFWYQQALGQGPEFLTYFQNEAQLDKSGLPSDRFFAERPEGSVSTLKIQRTQQEDSAVYLCASSLSTGTAFTEAFFGQGTRLTVV.

This clone appeared a few times. The chain has TRBV9 and TRBJ2-1, with 9 bases aligning to TRBD1. CDR3 length equals 15 residues. Per the germline V gene, CDR1 is SGDLS and CDR2 is YYNGEE. The V and J ends lost 3 bases and 9 bases, in that order; junction bases with no gene match: 10. For the CDR3, the DNA is TGTGCCAGCAGCGCTCCGGGACAGGGATACGGTGAGCAGTTCTTC. Protein product: CASSAPGQGYGEQFF.

V is TRBV27 and J is TRBJ2-6; no reliable D call. The germline V and J ends were trimmed by 7 bases and 0 bases, with 4 bases remaining between them. In germline, CDR1 is MNHEY, CDR2 SMNVEV (reference sequence). The length of the CDR3 is 13 residues. This chain's CDR3 is CASTFSGANVLTF. For the CDR3, the DNA is TGTGCCAGCACCTTCTCTGGGGCCAACGTCCTGACTTTC.

A few counts support this clone. Written as DNA, the CDR3 is TGCAGTGCTAGTGACAGCTATGAGCAGTTCTTC. As protein: CSASDSYEQFF. V usage is TRBV20-1 and J usage is TRBJ2-1; a weak D match, TRBD1 (5 bases). This CDR3 has 11 residues. V was cut by 3 bases and J by 8 bases, with 8 bases left in between. The V gene's germline CDR1 is DFQATT and CDR2 SNEGSKA (reference sequence).

The rearrangement uses TRBV5-1 and TRBJ1-1; maybe TRBD1 (5 bases). Trimming took 1 base from V and 10 from J, leaving 20 bases between them. CDR1 is SGHRS, CDR2 YFSETQ, per germline. The CDR3 is 15 residues long. In DNA form, the CDR3 reads TGCGCCAGCAGCTTGCGGGTAGGAGGGGACGGCGGAGCTTTCTTT. Its translation is CASSLRVGGDGGAFF.

V is TRBV7-9 and J is TRBJ2-1, with D possibly TRBD1 on 6 matching bases. The CDR3 covers 16 residues. Trimming removed 3 bases at V and 6 bases at J, with 18 bases between. The germline V gene encodes CDR1 SEHNR and CDR2 FQNEAQ (reference sequence). This chain's CDR3 is CASSFYQDRIGNEQFF. The CDR3 coding sequence is TGTGCCAGCAGCTTCTATCAAGACAGGATCGGCAATGAGCAGTTCTTC. The full variable domain, with the rest looked up from reference TRBV7-9 and TRBJ2-1, is DTGVSQNPRHKITKRGQNVTFRCDPISEHNRLYWYRQTLGQGPEFLTYFQNEAQLEKSRLLSDRFSAERPKGSFSTLEIQRTEQGDSAMYLCASSFYQDRIGNEQFFGPGTRLTVL.

The J gene is TRBJ1-1, the V gene TRBV9; tentatively, D is TRBD1 (5 bases). Germline V gives CDR1 SGDLS, CDR2 YYNGEE. The CDR3 runs 14 residues. Trimming cost V 0 bases and J 11 bases, with 17 bases left between them. CDR3 in DNA: TGTGCCAGCAGCGTAGCTGCGGGGGACCGAAAGGCTTTCTTT. It is translated as CASSVAAGDRKAFF.

The gene calls are TRBV6-1 and TRBJ1-5; maybe TRBD1 (5 bases). CDR3 size: 16 residues. Germline-derived CDR1 and CDR2 are MNHNS and SASEGT. The germline V and J ends were trimmed by 4 bases and 7 bases, with 20 bases remaining between them. For the CDR3, the DNA is TGTGCCAGCAGTGCCAATGGGGTCCCCCGGGGGCAGCCCCAGCATTTT. The encoded protein is CASSANGVPRGQPQHF.

The chain employs TRBV6-1 and TRBJ2-5, with D hard to call. The V gene lost 6 bases and the J gene lost 2 bases, with 4 bases spanning the gap. The CDR3 totals 11 residues. In germline, CDR1 is MNHNS, CDR2 SASEGT. CDR3 in amino acids: CASSPQETQYF. In DNA, the CDR3 is TGTGCCAGCAGCCCACAAGAGACCCAGTACTTC.

The sample holds a few counts of this clone. The rearrangement links TRBV5-1 to TRBJ2-3, with TRBD2 matching over 8 bases. This CDR3 contains 15 residues. The ends lost 4 bases at V and 2 bases at J; junction bases unmatched: 6. From germline, CDR1 is SGHRS and CDR2 YFSETQ. CDR3 bases: TGCGCCAGCAGCCTTGAAGCGGGAGCCACAGATACGCAGTATTTT. This gives the protein CASSLEAGATDTQYF.

The chain combines TRBV14 with TRBJ2-1; 12 bases line up with TRBD1. Germline V lookup: CDR1 SGHDN, CDR2 FVKESK. Trimming at V came to 0 bases and at J to 10 bases, leaving 10 bases not matched to a gene. There are 17 residues in the CDR3. Written as DNA, the CDR3 is TGTGCCAGCAGCCAAGATCTTGGGACAGGGGGCGTTGGGGAGCAGTTCTTC. Amino acid sequence: CASSQDLGTGGVGEQFF.

This clone has just a few counts. This chain links TRBV6-5 with TRBJ2-7, with D maybe TRBD1 (6 bases). The germline V and J ends were trimmed by 6 bases and 0 bases, with 12 bases remaining between them. Germline lookup yields CDR1 MNHEY and CDR2 SVGAGI. The CDR3 length is 14 residues. CDR3 sequence: CASRARDTSYEQYF. In DNA, the CDR3 is TGTGCCAGCAGGGCCCGGGACACCTCCTACGAGCAGTACTTC.

V gene TRBV5-4 combines with J gene TRBJ2-3; 7 bases align to TRBD2. The germline V gene has CDR1 SGHNT and CDR2 YYREEE (reference sequence). Trimming removed 4 bases from V and 1 base from J; junction bases left unmatched: 9. CDR3 size: 16 residues. CDR3 coding DNA: TGTGCCAGCAGCCCGGGCTCGCTAGCGGGCACAGATACGCAGTATTTT. Its translation: CASSPGSLAGTDTQYF.

The CDR3 nucleotides are TGTGCCACCCATCATTGGACTTCTGGGGGCGATCAGCCCCAGCATTTT. Its protein is CATHHWTSGGDQPQHF. The gene calls are TRBV14 and TRBJ1-5, with D tentatively TRBD1 (6 bases). V gave up 10 bases and J gave up 5 bases, with 24 bases separating them. The CDR3 runs to 16 residues. From germline, CDR1 is SGHDN and CDR2 FVKESK.

This clone showed up just a few times. V is TRBV19 and J is TRBJ2-3; possibly TRBD1 for D (6 bases). The CDR3 contains 15 residues. CDR1 is LNHDA and CDR2 is SQIVND in the germline V gene (reference sequence). V lost 5 bases, J lost 0 bases, and 12 bases lay in between. The CDR3: CASSAQGFSTDTQYF. The CDR3 DNA reads as TGTGCCAGTAGTGCACAGGGATTTAGCACAGATACGCAGTATTTT.

This clone has only a few counts. The gene calls are TRBV5-6 and TRBJ2-7; TRBD1 might be the D (5 bases). V shed 5 bases and J shed 5 bases, with 14 bases lying between them. Per germline, CDR1 SGHDT and CDR2 YYEEEE. The CDR3 has 13 residues. The CDR3 nucleotides are TGTGCCAGCAGACGACAGAATCTAGACGAGCAGTACTTC. Translated, it gives CASRRQNLDEQYF.

The rearrangement uses TRBV7-9 and TRBJ2-6, with D tentatively TRBD1 (6 bases). Trimming pared 0 bases from V and 1 base from J, leaving 13 bases between. Germline loops: CDR1 SEHNR, CDR2 FQNEAQ (reference sequence). This CDR3 contains 18 residues. CDR3 in DNA: TGTGCCAGCAGCTTAGCGCTAAGACAGGCTTCTGGGGCCAACGTCCTGACTTTC. It codes for CASSLALRQASGANVLTF.

The chain couples TRBV29-1 to TRBJ2-1; weak D call: TRBD1 (8 bases). V lost 7 bases and J lost 12, with 13 bases in between. The CDR3 consists of 10 residues. Germline CDR1 SQVTM, CDR2 ANQGSEA. This CDR3 is CSGTGGGQFF. In DNA form, the CDR3 reads TGCAGCGGTACAGGGGGGGGGCAGTTCTTC.